This TCR beta chain was observed in a study of T cell responses to AZD1222 COVID-19 vaccine. Study observations and caveats: Donors were mostly white British, more females; clonal diversity possibly underestimated. Spike-specific TCR breadth and depth went up after people got two AZD1222 doses.

Produced via immunoSEQ multiplex PCR; TCRdb's table is partial and in-frame only. The table records more than 80,000 clones, about 90% of them present only once. For this clone: The antigen remains undetermined.

CDR3 size: 14 residues. The V end was cut by 5 bases, the J end by 2 bases, with 9 bases between. CDR1 SGHTA and CDR2 FQGTGA come from the germline V gene. This specimen was peripheral blood, taken on day 0 of AZD1222 vaccination. The sequence was obtained from an adult in good health. The chain employs TRBV7-3 and TRBJ2-2, with D perhaps TRBD1 (5 bases). The CDR3 DNA follows: TGTGCCAGCAGCCCTCAGGGAAACACCGGGGAGCTGTTTTTT. Its translation: CASSPQGNTGELFF.